This T cell receptor beta chain was recovered during a study of T cell repertoires in cytomegalovirus infection. Study-level information: Recently identified HLA-C-restricted CMV epitopes were used, and well-studied HLA-B-restricted CMV epitopes were used as well.

TCRdb reanalysed the reads using MiXCR and keeps one entry per CDR3 protein. The sample carries about 400,000 distinct CDR3 sequences, about a third recorded once. General study points: The ex vivo response was dominated by HLA-C-restricted CMV-specific TCR beta clonotypes.

The table lists this clonotype with a few counts. Its antigen is currently unknown. The germline gives CDR1 SEHNR, CDR2 FQNEAQ (reference sequence). Unmatched junction bases numbered 5, after V lost 5 bases and J lost 2 bases. CDR3 size: 15 residues. The rearrangement joins TRBV7-9 to TRBJ1-5; the match to TRBD1 covers 8 bases. The origin of this receptor is a human donor in good health (CMV status not recorded). Some clones in this sample may be carry-over from other donors' samples. Sequenced material: cultured PBMCs, taken from culture after CMV antigen stimulation. For the CDR3, the DNA is TGTGCCAGCAGCAAGCAGGGGGCAGGCAATCAGCCCCAGCATTTT. As protein: CASSKQGAGNQPQHF.